These T cell receptor beta chains were read from a single sample in a study of cytomegalovirus exposure and HLA in healthy donors. Measured with immunoSEQ multiplex PCR; TCRdb has only the in-frame clones, and not every one. The sample consists of about 56,000 clones, 90% to 96% of them appearing once. The sample taken for sequencing was PBMCs. These receptors were collected from a woman in her late teens or twenties in good health and CMV-seronegative. Each CDR3 is given with its conserved first and last residue. Each record gives: V gene, clone size, J gene, D gene, CDR3 protein, CDR3 DNA. D genes are given only for firm matches. Clone size is given for some rows only: seen once, a few or many times, or a class if the clone is expanded.

V: TRBV6-1; size: once; J: TRBJ2-3; D: -; CDR3: CASLGPPGDTQYF; DNA: TGTGCCAGCCTAGGGCCTCCAGGGGATACGCAGTATTTT
V: TRBV28; size: few; J: TRBJ1-2; D: TRBD1; CDR3: CASSLRAGGNYGYTF; DNA: TGTGCCAGCAGTTTAAGGGCAGGGGGAAACTATGGCTACACCTTC
V: TRBV5-1; size: -; J: TRBJ2-3; D: TRBD1; CDR3: CATSGTGGFSTDTQYF; DNA: TGCGCCACCTCCGGGACAGGGGGTTTTTCGACAGATACGCAGTATTTT
V: TRBV14; size: -; J: TRBJ1-3; D: TRBD1; CDR3: CASSHRQGADSGNTIYF; DNA: TGTGCCAGCAGCCATCGACAGGGCGCAGACTCTGGAAACACCATATATTTT
V: TRBV2; size: -; J: TRBJ2-3; D: TRBD2; CDR3: CASSPELAGVGDTQYF; DNA: TGTGCCAGCAGTCCTGAACTAGCGGGAGTTGGAGATACGCAGTATTTT
V: TRBV27; size: -; J: TRBJ2-7; D: TRBD2; CDR3: CASSPRTRRGTSGSRVEQYF; DNA: TGTGCCAGCAGTCCCCGGACGCGGCGAGGGACTAGCGGGAGTCGGGTCGAGCAGTACTTC
V: TRBV7-9; size: -; J: TRBJ2-7; D: TRBD2; CDR3: CASSLVASGPGEQYF; DNA: TGTGCCAGCAGCTTAGTGGCTAGCGGGCCTGGGGAGCAGTACTTC
V: TRBV19; size: -; J: TRBJ2-3; D: TRBD1; CDR3: CASSIRDRDKDTQYF; DNA: TGTGCCAGTAGTATACGAGACAGGGACAAAGATACGCAGTATTTT
V: TRBV7-2; size: -; J: TRBJ2-7; D: -; CDR3: CASSRGVSEVYEQYF; DNA: TGTGCCAGCAGCCGCGGGGTTTCGGAGGTCTACGAGCAGTACTTC
V: TRBV7-9; size: -; J: TRBJ2-5; D: -; CDR3: CASSPVEAQYF; DNA: TGTGCCAGCAGCCCAGTGGAGGCCCAGTACTTC
V: TRBV9; size: -; J: TRBJ2-7; D: -; CDR3: CASSVGGDYEQYF; DNA: TGTGCCAGCAGCGTAGGGGGGGACTACGAGCAGTACTTC
V: TRBV11-1; size: once; J: TRBJ2-5; D: -; CDR3: CASSLESEGTQYF; DNA: TGTGCCAGCAGCTTAGAATCCGAGGGGACCCAGTACTTC
V: TRBV19; size: -; J: TRBJ2-7; D: -; CDR3: CATRESSRSYEQYF; DNA: TGTGCCACCCGGGAGTCATCAAGAAGCTACGAGCAGTACTTC
V: TRBV7-8; size: -; J: TRBJ2-3; D: -; CDR3: CASSPGDADTQYF; DNA: TGTGCCAGCAGCCCGGGAGATGCAGATACGCAGTATTTT
V: TRBV7-6; size: -; J: TRBJ2-1; D: -; CDR3: CGSSPLTGSPHNEQFF; DNA: TGTGGCAGCAGCCCGTTAACAGGGTCCCCACACAATGAGCAGTTCTTC
V: TRBV7-9; size: -; J: TRBJ1-5; D: -; CDR3: CASSPKGDSNQPQHF; DNA: TGTGCCAGCAGCCCAAAGGGGGATAGCAATCAGCCCCAGCATTTT
V: TRBV5-4; size: -; J: TRBJ1-2; D: TRBD1; CDR3: CASSPPSGGLYGYTF; DNA: TGTGCCAGCAGCCCACCGTCAGGGGGCCTTTATGGCTACACCTTC
V: TRBV7-9; size: -; J: TRBJ1-4; D: TRBD1; CDR3: CASSYTPGQGDEKLFF; DNA: TGTGCCAGCAGCTATACCCCGGGACAGGGGGATGAAAAACTGTTTTTT